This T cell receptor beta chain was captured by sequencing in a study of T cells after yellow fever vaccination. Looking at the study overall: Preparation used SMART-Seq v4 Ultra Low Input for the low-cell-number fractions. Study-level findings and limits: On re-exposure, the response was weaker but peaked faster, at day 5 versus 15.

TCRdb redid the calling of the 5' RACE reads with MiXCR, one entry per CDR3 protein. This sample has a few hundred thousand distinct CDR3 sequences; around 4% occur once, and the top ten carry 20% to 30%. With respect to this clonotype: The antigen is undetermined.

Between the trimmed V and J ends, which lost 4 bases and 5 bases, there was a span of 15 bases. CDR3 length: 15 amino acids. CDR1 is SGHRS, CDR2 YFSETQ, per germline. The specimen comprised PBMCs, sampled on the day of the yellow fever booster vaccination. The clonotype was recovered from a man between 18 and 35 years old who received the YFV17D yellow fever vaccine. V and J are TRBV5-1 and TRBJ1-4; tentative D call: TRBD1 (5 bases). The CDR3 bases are TGCGCCAGCAGCGAGGGGCCCGTCGGGAATGAAAAACTGTTTTTT. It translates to CASSEGPVGNEKLFF.